Listed here are 21 T cell receptor beta chains from one sample, sequenced in a study of CD8+CD57+ T cells in acquired aplastic anemia. TCR beta VDJ combinations and CDR3 sequences were profiled from genomic DNA. TCRdb reprocessed the reads via MiXCR and lists one record per CDR3 protein. Of some 150,000 distinct CDR3 sequences listed, roughly two fifths are singletons. Sequenced sample: sorted CD4+, CD8+, or CD8+CD57+ T cells (not recorded which) from PBMCs. Source of these receptors: a human donor in good health, serving as a control.

This clonotype has a count of ten or more. The chain joins TRBV25-1 to TRBJ2-5; 7 bases agree with TRBD2. With 2 bases clipped from V and 4 bases from J, the junction kept 7 bases outside the gene matches. CDR3 length: 15 residues. Germline V gene data show CDR1 as MGHDK and CDR2 as SYGVNS. This CDR3 reads CASSEGGGGRETQYF. In nucleotides, the CDR3 is TGTGCCAGCAGTGAAGGGGGGGGAGGGAGAGAGACCCAGTACTTC.

The genes are TRBV7-9 and TRBJ2-7; perhaps TRBD2 as D (5 bases). Looked up from germline, CDR1 is SEHNR and CDR2 is FQNEAQ (reference sequence). The germline V and J ends were trimmed by 5 bases and 3 bases, with 14 bases remaining between them. The CDR3 extends over 14 amino acids. The CDR3: CASSAAPGSYEQYF. CDR3 DNA: TGTGCCAGCAGCGCGGCCCCGGGGAGCTACGAGCAGTACTTC. Filled out from reference TRBV7-9 and TRBJ2-7, the complete variable domain reads DTGVSQNPRHKITKRGQNVTFRCDPISEHNRLYWYRQTLGQGPEFLTYFQNEAQLEKSRLLSDRFSAERPKGSFSTLEIQRTEQGDSAMYLCASSAAPGSYEQYFGPGTRLTVT.

This clonotype was found many times. For the CDR3, the DNA is TGCGCCAGCAGCTCAGGACAGTTGACTGGAAACACCATATATTTT. Protein product: CASSSGQLTGNTIYF. The J gene is TRBJ1-3, the V gene TRBV5-1; possible D gene TRBD1, 6 bases. V was shortened by 3 bases and J by 2 bases, with 12 bases between the two germline ends. The length of the CDR3 is 15 residues. Germline V gene lookup returns CDR1 SGHRS and CDR2 YFSETQ.

This clonotype appeared many times. CDR3 sequence (DNA): TGTGCCAGCAGCCTCGGACTAGCAACCTACAATGAGCAGTTCTTC. Translation gives CASSLGLATYNEQFF. This chain uses TRBV12-3 or TRBV12-4 with TRBJ2-1, with TRBD2 matching 8 bases. After removal of 6 bases from V and 2 bases from J, the junction contained 6 bases not matched to a gene. CDR3 length: 15 residues.

This clonotype showed up many times. V usage is TRBV29-1 and J usage is TRBJ1-1; D gene unclear. Trimming removed 7 bases at V and 3 bases at J, with 12 bases between. This CDR3 has 12 amino acids. The germline V gene encodes CDR1 SQVTM and CDR2 ANQGSEA. In nucleotides, the CDR3 is TGCAGCGGACGAGACGGGGACACTGAAGCTTTCTTT. This sequence encodes CSGRDGDTEAFF.

The rearrangement uses TRBV20-1 and TRBJ2-7; the match to TRBD1 covers 11 bases. The CDR3 runs 13 residues. V shed 8 bases and J 6 bases; nucleotides not matched to a gene: 9. Germline-derived CDR1 and CDR2 are DFQATT and SNEGSKA (reference sequence). DNA of the CDR3: TGCAGTTTCACTCGCGGGACAGGGGGCGAGCAGTACTTC. Protein sequence: CSFTRGTGGEQYF.

This clonotype was found many times. V usage is TRBV7-6 and J usage is TRBJ2-3; possibly TRBD1 for D (7 bases). The CDR3 loop spans 13 amino acids. Trimming took off 10 bases at V and 4 bases at J, with 15 bases between the two ends. CDR1 SGHVS and CDR2 FNYEAQ come from the germline V gene. CDR3 nucleotides: TGTGCCACAGGGGGGATCGGGCCAGATACGCAGTATTTT. Protein: CATGGIGPDTQYF.

The chain is built from TRBV4-3 and TRBJ1-5; D is undetermined. Germline V lookup: CDR1 LGHNA, CDR2 YSLEER. Trimming stripped 0 bases from V and 6 bases from J, with 12 bases between. The CDR3 totals 15 residues. CDR3 sequence reads: CASSQDGLGRQPQHF. CDR3 coding DNA: TGCGCCAGCAGCCAAGATGGATTAGGACGTCAGCCCCAGCATTTT.

In its sample, this clonotype was seen a few times. The V gene is TRBV6-1, the J gene TRBJ2-5; TRBD2 matches 10 bases. CDR3 size: 15 residues. Germline loops: CDR1 MNHNS, CDR2 SASEGT. The V segment lost 8 bases and the J segment 5 bases; nucleotides outside the gene matches: 11. DNA for the CDR3: TGTGCCAGCTCGCCACCGGGACTAGCGAGGGAGACCCAGTACTTC. Protein: CASSPPGLARETQYF.

This clonotype was recorded many times. The chain has TRBV20-1 and TRBJ2-1; 14 nucleotides line up with TRBD2. Germline CDR1 is DFQATT and CDR2 is SNEGSKA (reference sequence). The V gene end was trimmed by 4 bases and the J gene end by 6 bases; junction bases not matched to a gene: 2. This CDR3 spans 14 amino acids. CDR3 sequence (DNA): TGCAGTGCTACTGGACTAGCGGGAGGCAATGAGCAGTTCTTC. It translates to CSATGLAGGNEQFF.

This clonotype was seen ten or more times. V gene TRBV24-1 combines with J gene TRBJ2-3, with D perhaps matching TRBD1 or TRBD2 (6 bases each). CDR3 length: 16 residues. Germline V lookup: CDR1 KGHDR, CDR2 SFDVKD. Trimming left V 3 bases short and J 4 bases short, with 16 bases between. CDR3 sequence: CATSDPGAAGADTQYF. CDR3 DNA sequence: TGTGCCACCAGTGATCCGGGGGCAGCCGGCGCAGATACGCAGTATTTT.

This clonotype was picked up many times. V is TRBV27 and J is TRBJ2-3; TRBD2 matches 10 bases. CDR1 is MNHEY and CDR2 is SMNVEV in the germline V gene (reference sequence). Trimming took 8 bases from V and 4 from J; bases not matched to a gene: 6. This CDR3 is built from 14 residues. This CDR3 is CASRRTSGSDTQYF. The CDR3 DNA follows: TGTGCCAGCCGTAGGACTAGCGGTTCAGATACGCAGTATTTT.

This clonotype was recorded at least ten times. V and J are TRBV19 and TRBJ1-1; 10 positions agree with TRBD1. Germline V gives CDR1 LNHDA, CDR2 SQIVND (reference sequence). The CDR3 has 15 amino acids. V trimming: 5 bases; J trimming: 1 base; junction bases outside the gene matches: 4. CDR3: CASSSTGGSNTEAFF. DNA of the CDR3: TGTGCCAGTAGTTCGACAGGGGGCTCGAACACTGAAGCTTTCTTT.

The chain is built from TRBV30 and TRBJ1-2; no definite D call. Germline assignment: CDR1 GTSNPN and CDR2 SVGIG (reference sequence). V lost 3 bases to trimming and J lost 2 bases, with 16 bases between them. This CDR3 has 15 amino acids. The CDR3 here is CAWRHGQLPNYGYTF. In DNA form, the CDR3 reads TGTGCCTGGAGACACGGCCAACTACCAAACTATGGCTACACCTTC.

This chain connects TRBV9 to TRBJ1-3; no definite D call. The CDR3 is made up of 18 amino acids. Germline assignment: CDR1 SGDLS and CDR2 YYNGEE. V was shortened by 2 bases and J by 0 bases, with 18 bases between the two germline ends. The CDR3 nucleotides are TGTGCCAGCAGCGTCGCAGTCGGACGGCTTGGCTCTGGAAACACCATATATTTT. Translation gives CASSVAVGRLGSGNTIYF.

In the case of this clonotype: Being one base from a much bigger clone, this may be a read error. The gene calls are TRBV9 and TRBJ1-1, with D perhaps matching TRBD1 (5 bases). The V gene's germline CDR1 is SGDLS and CDR2 YYNGEE. The length of the CDR3 is 13 residues. V was clipped by 4 bases and J by 5 bases, with 12 bases between them. The CDR3 region has the DNA TGTGCCAGCAGCCTAGGACATTCTACTGAAGCTTTCTTT. It codes for CASSLGHSTEAFF.

The gene calls are TRBV2 and TRBJ2-3; 8 bases align to TRBD2. Germline V gene data show CDR1 as SNHLY and CDR2 as FYNNEI. The CDR3 loop spans 13 amino acids. V lost 5 bases and J lost 4; bases outside the gene matches: 2. CDR3 DNA: TGTGCCAGCAGTCCGGGAGGGCCAGATACGCAGTATTTT. It encodes CASSPGGPDTQYF. Looking up the rest from reference TRBV2 and TRBJ2-3 gives the full variable domain: EPEVTQTPSHQVTQMGQEVILRCVPISNHLYFYWYRQILGQKVEFLVSFYNNEISEKSEIFDDQFSVERPDGSNFTLKIRSTKLEDSAMYFCASSPGGPDTQYFGPGTRLTVL.

This clonotype has ten or more counts. The CDR3 DNA follows: TGCAGTGCGAGGGACAGAAGGAGGGAAAAACTGTTTTTT. Encoded protein: CSARDRRREKLFF. The genes are TRBV20-1 and TRBJ1-4, with 7 bases fitting TRBD1. This CDR3 is 13 amino acids long. Per the germline V gene, CDR1 is DFQATT and CDR2 is SNEGSKA (reference sequence). Trimming cost V 6 bases and J 8 bases; bases outside gene matches: 9.

This chain joins TRBV18 and TRBJ2-6; 8 nucleotides agree with TRBD1. The V gene's germline CDR1 is KGHSH and CDR2 LQKENI. Trimming at V came to 3 bases and at J to 2 bases, leaving 3 bases not matched to a gene. This CDR3 comprises 16 residues. CDR3 in DNA: TGTGCCAGCTCACCGGACAGGGTGGCTGGGGCCAACGTCCTGACTTTC. Its translation: CASSPDRVAGANVLTF. Drawing the rest from reference TRBV18 and TRBJ2-6, the complete variable domain is NAGVMQNPRHLVRRRGQEARLRCSPMKGHSHVYWYRQLPEEGLKFMVYLQKENIIDESGMPKERFSAEFPKEGPSILRIQQVVRGDSAAYFCASSPDRVAGANVLTFGAGSRLTVL.

Worth noting for this clonotype: A single base separates this from a much larger clone, so it may be a read error. Because it lacks the conserved phenylalanine or tryptophan at the end, this CDR3 is likely a read error. The chain links TRBV18 to TRBJ1-2, with 8 bases aligning to TRBD1. This CDR3 comprises 12 residues. V shed 4 bases, J shed 8 bases, and the junction held 3 bases outside the gene matches. CDR1 and CDR2 from the germline V gene are KGHSH and LQKENI. CDR3 region: CASSLQGVGYTL. The CDR3 DNA follows: TGTGCCAGCTCACTACAGGGGGTCGGCTACACCCTC.

This chain links TRBV7-8 with TRBJ1-6, with 7 bases matching TRBD1. The CDR3 has 14 residues. V trimming: 5 bases; J trimming: 6 bases; junction bases outside the gene matches: 4. Germline-derived CDR1 and CDR2 are SGHVS and FQNEAQ. The CDR3, as DNA: TGTGCCAGCAGCCCACAGGGGTTTAATTCACCCCTCCACTTT. Its protein product is CASSPQGFNSPLHF. Full variable domain (rest looked up from reference TRBV7-8 and TRBJ1-6): GAGVSQSPRYKVAKRGQDVALRCDPISGHVSLFWYQQALGQGPEFLTYFQNEAQLDKSGLPSDRFFAERPEGSVSTLKIQRTQQEDSAVYLCASSPQGFNSPLHFGNGTRLTVT.